This T cell receptor beta chain was recovered during a study of response to subunit inactivated influenza vaccine. Findings of the study overall: That few new T cells are recruited by each seasonal influenza vaccination was the authors' suggestion.

TCRdb independently ran MiXCR on the RT-PCR reads; one entry per CDR3 protein. Altogether 650,000 to 850,000 distinct CDR3 sequences are present, approximately 15% being singletons, with the ten largest covering 6% to 7%. This clonotype was recorded at least ten times. Its cognate antigen is unknown. CDR1 is SGHTA, CDR2 FQGNSA, per germline. This CDR3 region has 14 residues. Trimming shortened V by 3 bases and J by 5 bases, and 11 bases separated the two germline ends. The gene calls are TRBV7-2 and TRBJ2-1; D gene unclear. This receptor was obtained from a man aged 50 to 60 who received an inactivated influenza vaccine. Sequencing was performed on PBMCs from blood, taken around 14 days before vaccination. The CDR3 coding sequence is TGTGCCAGCAGCTTGTCCGGGCTCCACAATGAGCAGTTCTTC. Its translation is CASSLSGLHNEQFF.